This section outlines one T cell receptor beta chain sequence together with its context. Its antigen remains undetermined. Base qualities are not at hand, and no much larger clone is one base apart. The sample comes from a study of patients and donors after allogeneic stem cell transplantation (dated by TCRdb to about 2020). Compared with germline, V lacks 3 bases and J lacks 6 bases; bases without a gene match: 4. The germline V gene specifies WSHSY as CDR1 and SAAADI as CDR2. Taken from cysteine to phenylalanine, the CDR3 has 15 residues. Only the CDR3 DNA is retained, 45 bases long and in frame from the first base. Receptors were amplified or captured by RT-PCR. Sequencer: NextSeq 550. The public reads were quality trimmed at Q25 with fastp and then assembled into clones with MiXCR by TCRdb, keeping productive beta chains. When rows share a CDR3 protein, they turn into one entry using the most common DNA and genes. The sample table contains some 200,000 distinct CDR3 sequences; only one count was recorded for around two fifths of them. The ten largest account for 33% of the sample.

This sequence was found in a human donor who was either an allogeneic HSCT recipient or a stem cell or donor lymphocyte infusion donor (not recorded which). It is not recorded whose cells these are; they may come from a transplant donor. The rearranged segments are TRBV10-2 and TRBJ2-1; the central 11 bases match TRBD2. The sample was blood, either unsorted or a sorted T cell fraction (not recorded which). The bases read TGCGCCAGCAGTGAACGTACTAGCGGGAGCAATGAGCAGTTCTTC. This codes for CASSERTSGSNEQFF.